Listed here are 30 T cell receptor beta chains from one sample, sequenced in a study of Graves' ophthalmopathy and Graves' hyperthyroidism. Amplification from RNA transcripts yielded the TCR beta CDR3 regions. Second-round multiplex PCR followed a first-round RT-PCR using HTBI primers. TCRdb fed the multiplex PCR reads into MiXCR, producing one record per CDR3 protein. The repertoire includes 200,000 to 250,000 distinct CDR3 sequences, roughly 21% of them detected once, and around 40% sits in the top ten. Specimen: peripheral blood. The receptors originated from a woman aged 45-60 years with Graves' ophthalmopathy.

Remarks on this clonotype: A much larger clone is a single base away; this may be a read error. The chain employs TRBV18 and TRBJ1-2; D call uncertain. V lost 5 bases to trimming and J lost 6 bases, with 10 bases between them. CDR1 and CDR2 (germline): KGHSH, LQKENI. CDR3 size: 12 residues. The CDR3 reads CASSSPYHGYTF. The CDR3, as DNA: TGTGCCAGCTCATCCCCCTACCATGGCTACACCTTC.

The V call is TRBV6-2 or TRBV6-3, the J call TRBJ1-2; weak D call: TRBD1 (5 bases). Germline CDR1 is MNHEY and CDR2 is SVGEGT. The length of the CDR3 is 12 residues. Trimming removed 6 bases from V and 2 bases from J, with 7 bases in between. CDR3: CASRGPNYGYTF. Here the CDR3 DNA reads TGTGCCAGCAGGGGGCCGAACTATGGCTACACCTTC.

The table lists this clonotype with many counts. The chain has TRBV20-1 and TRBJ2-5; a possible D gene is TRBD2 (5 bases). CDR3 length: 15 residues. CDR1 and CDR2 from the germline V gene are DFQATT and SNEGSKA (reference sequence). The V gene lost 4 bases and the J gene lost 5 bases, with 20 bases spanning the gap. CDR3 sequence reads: CSATLSQTSRETQYF. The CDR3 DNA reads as TGCAGTGCTACCCTTTCTCAAACTAGTCGGGAGACCCAGTACTTC.

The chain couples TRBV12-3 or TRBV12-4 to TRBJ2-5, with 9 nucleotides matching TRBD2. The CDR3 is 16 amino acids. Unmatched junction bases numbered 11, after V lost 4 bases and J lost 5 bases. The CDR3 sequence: CASSYTFSGSGETQYF. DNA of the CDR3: TGTGCCAGCAGTTATACCTTTAGCGGGAGTGGTGAGACCCAGTACTTC.

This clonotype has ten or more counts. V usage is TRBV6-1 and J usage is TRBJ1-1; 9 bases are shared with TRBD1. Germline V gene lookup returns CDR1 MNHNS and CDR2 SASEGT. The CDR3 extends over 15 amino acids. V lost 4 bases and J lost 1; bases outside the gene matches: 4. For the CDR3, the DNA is TGTGCCAGCAGTGTACCGGGACAGGGGAACACTGAAGCTTTCTTT. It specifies CASSVPGQGNTEAFF.

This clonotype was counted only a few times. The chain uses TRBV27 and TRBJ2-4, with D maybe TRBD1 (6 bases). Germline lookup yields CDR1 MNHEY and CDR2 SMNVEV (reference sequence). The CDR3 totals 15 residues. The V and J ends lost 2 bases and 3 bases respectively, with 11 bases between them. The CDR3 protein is CASSLGGSGKNIQYF. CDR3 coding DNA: TGTGCCAGCAGTTTAGGGGGCTCGGGCAAAAACATTCAGTACTTC.

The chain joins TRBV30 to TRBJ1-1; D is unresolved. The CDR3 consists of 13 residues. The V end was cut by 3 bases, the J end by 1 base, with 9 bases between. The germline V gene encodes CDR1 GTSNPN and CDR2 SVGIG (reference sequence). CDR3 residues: CAWRHWGNTEAFF. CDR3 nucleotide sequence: TGTGCCTGGAGACATTGGGGGAACACTGAAGCTTTCTTT.

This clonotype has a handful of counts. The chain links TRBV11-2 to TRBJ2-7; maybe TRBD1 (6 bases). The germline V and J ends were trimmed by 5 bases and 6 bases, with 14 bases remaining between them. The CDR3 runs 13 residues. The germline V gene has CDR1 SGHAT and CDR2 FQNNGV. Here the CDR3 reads CASSVTGSGEQYF. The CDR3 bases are TGTGCCAGCAGCGTAACAGGGTCTGGCGAGCAGTACTTC.

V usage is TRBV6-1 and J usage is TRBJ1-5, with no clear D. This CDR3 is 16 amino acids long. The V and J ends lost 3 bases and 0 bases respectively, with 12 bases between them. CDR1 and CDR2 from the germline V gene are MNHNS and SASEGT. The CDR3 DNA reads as TGTGCCAGCAGTGAGGGGTCGGTGTATAGCAATCAGCCCCAGCATTTT. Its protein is CASSEGSVYSNQPQHF.

The CDR3: CASIPGGTNYGYTF. The CDR3 coding sequence is TGTGCCAGCATCCCAGGGGGGACCAACTATGGCTACACCTTC. This chain uses TRBV6-2 or TRBV6-3 with TRBJ1-2, with 7 bases lining up with TRBD1. The CDR3 has 14 amino acids. With V trimmed by 7 bases and J by 2 bases, 7 bases remained unmatched. Germline V gives CDR1 MNHEY, CDR2 SVGEGT.

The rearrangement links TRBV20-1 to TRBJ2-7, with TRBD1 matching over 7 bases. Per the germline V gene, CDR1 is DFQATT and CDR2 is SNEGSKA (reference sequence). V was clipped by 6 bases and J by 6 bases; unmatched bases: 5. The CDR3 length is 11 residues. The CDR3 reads CSAMTGFEQYF. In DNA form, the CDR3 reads TGCAGTGCAATGACAGGGTTCGAGCAGTACTTC.

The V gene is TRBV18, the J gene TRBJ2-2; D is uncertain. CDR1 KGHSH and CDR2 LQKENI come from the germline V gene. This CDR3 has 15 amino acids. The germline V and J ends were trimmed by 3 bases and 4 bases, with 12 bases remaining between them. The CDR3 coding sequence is TGTGCCAGCTCACCCAGATCGGACGGCACCGGGGAGCTGTTTTTT. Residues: CASSPRSDGTGELFF.

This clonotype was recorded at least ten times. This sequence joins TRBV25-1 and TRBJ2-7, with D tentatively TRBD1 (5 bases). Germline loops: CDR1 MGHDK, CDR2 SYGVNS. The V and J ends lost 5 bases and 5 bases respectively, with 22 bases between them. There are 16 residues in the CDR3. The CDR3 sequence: CASSQSRTPLTHEQYF. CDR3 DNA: TGTGCCAGCAGTCAGTCGAGGACACCCCTCACCCACGAGCAGTACTTC.

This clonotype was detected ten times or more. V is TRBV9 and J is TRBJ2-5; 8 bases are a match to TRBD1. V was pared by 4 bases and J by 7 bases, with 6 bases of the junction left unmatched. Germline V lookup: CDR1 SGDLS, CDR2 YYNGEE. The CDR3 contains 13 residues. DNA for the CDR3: TGTGCCAGCAGCCCCGGGACAGGCGTGACCCAGTACTTC. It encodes CASSPGTGVTQYF.

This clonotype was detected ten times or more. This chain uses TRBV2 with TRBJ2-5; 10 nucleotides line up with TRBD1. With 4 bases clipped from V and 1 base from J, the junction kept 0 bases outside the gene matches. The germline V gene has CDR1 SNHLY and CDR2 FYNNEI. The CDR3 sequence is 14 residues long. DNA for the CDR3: TGTGCCAGCAGTGGGGACAGGGGCCAAGAGACCCAGTACTTC. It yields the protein CASSGDRGQETQYF. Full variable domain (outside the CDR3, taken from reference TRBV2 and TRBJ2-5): EPEVTQTPSHQVTQMGQEVILRCVPISNHLYFYWYRQILGQKVEFLVSFYNNEISEKSEIFDDQFSVERPDGSNFTLKIRSTKLEDSAMYFCASSGDRGQETQYFGPGTRLLVL.

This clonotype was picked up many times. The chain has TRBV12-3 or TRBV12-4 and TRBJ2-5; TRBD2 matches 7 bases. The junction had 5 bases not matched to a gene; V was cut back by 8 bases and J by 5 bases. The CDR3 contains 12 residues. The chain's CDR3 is CASGGSMETQYF. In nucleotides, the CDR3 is TGTGCCAGCGGCGGGAGTATGGAGACCCAGTACTTC.

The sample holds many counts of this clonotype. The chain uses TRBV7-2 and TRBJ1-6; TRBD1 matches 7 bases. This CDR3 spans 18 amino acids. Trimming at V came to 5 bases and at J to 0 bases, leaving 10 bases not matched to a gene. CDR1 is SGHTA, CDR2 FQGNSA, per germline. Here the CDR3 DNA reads TGTGCCAGCAGCAATGCCCCGGGACAGAGCTCCTATAATTCACCCCTCCACTTT. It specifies CASSNAPGQSSYNSPLHF.

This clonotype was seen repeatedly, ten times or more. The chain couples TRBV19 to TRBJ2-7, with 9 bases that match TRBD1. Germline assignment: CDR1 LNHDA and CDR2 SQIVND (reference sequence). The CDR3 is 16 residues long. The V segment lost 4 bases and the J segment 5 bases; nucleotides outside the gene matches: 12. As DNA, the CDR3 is TGTGCCAGTAGTACCCCAACCGGGACAGGGTCCCACGAGCAGTACTTC. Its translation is CASSTPTGTGSHEQYF. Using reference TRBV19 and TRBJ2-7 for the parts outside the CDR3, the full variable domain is DGGITQSPKYLFRKEGQNVTLSCEQNLNHDAMYWYRQDPGQGLRLIYYSQIVNDFQKGDIAEGYSVSREKKESFPLTVTSAQKNPTAFYLCASSTPTGTGSHEQYFGPGTRLTVT.

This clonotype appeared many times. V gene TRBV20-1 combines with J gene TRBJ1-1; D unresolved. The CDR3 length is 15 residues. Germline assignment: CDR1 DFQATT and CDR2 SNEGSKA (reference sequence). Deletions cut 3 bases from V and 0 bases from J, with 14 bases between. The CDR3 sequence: CSASWELDMNTEAFF. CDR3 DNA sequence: TGCAGTGCTAGCTGGGAATTAGACATGAACACTGAAGCTTTCTTT.

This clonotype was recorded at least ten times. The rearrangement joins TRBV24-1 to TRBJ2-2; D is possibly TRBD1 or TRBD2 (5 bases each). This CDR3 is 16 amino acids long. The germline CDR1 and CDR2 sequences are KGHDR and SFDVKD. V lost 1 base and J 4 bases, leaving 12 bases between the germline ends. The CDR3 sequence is CATSDFKRDGTGELFF. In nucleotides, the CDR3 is TGTGCCACCAGTGATTTCAAGAGGGACGGCACCGGGGAGCTGTTTTTT.

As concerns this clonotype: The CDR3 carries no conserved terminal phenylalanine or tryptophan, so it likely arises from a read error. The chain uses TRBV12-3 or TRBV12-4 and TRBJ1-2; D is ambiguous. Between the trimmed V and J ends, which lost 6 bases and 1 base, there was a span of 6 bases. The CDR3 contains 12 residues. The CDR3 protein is CASSHLNYGYTS. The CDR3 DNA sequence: TGTGCCAGCAGCCATCTTAACTATGGCTACACCTCC.

The CDR3 bases are TGTGCCAGCAGCGCGATGGACAGGCACTCGGAGACCCAGTACTTC. Its protein is CASSAMDRHSETQYF. The chain carries TRBV6-2 or TRBV6-3 and TRBJ2-5; 7 nucleotides align to TRBD1. Looked up from germline, CDR1 is MNHEY and CDR2 is SVGEGT. V shed 6 bases, J shed 5 bases, and the junction held 12 bases outside the gene matches. The CDR3 has 15 residues.

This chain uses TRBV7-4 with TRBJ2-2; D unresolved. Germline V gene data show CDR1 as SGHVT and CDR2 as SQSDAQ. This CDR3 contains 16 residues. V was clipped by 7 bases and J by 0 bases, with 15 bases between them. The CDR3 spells CASNPIQVANTGELFF. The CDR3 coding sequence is TGTGCCAGCAATCCAATACAAGTCGCGAACACCGGGGAGCTGTTTTTT.

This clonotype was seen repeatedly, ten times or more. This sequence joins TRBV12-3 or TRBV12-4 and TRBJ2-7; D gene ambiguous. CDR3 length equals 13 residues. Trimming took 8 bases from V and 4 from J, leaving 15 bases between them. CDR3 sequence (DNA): TGTGCCAGCCGAAGGACCGGTCGGTACGAGCAGTACTTC. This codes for CASRRTGRYEQYF.

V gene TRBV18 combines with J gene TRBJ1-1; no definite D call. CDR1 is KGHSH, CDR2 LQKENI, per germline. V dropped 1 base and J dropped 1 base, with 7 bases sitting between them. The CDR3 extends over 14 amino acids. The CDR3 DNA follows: TGTGCCAGCTCACCACGGGGATGGAACACTGAAGCTTTCTTT. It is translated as CASSPRGWNTEAFF.

CDR3 region: CASSQRTSGSYEQYF. CDR3 coding DNA: TGTGCCAGCAGCCAGAGGACTAGCGGGAGCTACGAGCAGTACTTC. The V call is TRBV7-2, the J call TRBJ2-7; 13 nucleotides match TRBD2. The trim removed 5 bases at V and 3 bases at J, leaving 4 bases unmatched. The CDR3 contains 15 residues. From germline, CDR1 is SGHTA and CDR2 FQGNSA. The complete variable domain, with remaining parts taken from reference TRBV7-2 and TRBJ2-7, reads GAGVSQSPSNKVTEKGKDVELRCDPISGHTALYWYRQSLGQGLEFLIYFQGNSAPDKSGLPSDRFSAERTGGSVSTLTIQRTQQEDSAVYLCASSQRTSGSYEQYFGPGTRLTVT.

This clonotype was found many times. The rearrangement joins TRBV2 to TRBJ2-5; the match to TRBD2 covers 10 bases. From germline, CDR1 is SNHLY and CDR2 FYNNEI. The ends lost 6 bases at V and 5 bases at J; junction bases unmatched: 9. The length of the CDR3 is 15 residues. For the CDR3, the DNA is TGTGCCAGCAGGGTAGCGGGAGGTAGTAAGGAGACCCAGTACTTC. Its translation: CASRVAGGSKETQYF.

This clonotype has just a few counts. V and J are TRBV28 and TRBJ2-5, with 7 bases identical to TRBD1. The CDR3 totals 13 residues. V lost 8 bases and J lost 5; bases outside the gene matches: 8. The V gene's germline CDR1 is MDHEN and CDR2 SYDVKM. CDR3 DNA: TGTGCCAGCGGGGACAGCGTCGGGGAGACCCAGTACTTC. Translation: CASGDSVGETQYF.

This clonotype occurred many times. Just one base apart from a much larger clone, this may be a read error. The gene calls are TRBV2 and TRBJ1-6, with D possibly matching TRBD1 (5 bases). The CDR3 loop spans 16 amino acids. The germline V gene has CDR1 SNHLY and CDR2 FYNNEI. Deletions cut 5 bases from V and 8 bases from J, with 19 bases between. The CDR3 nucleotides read TGTGCCAGCAGTCCTGGGTCCCGTGGGGGTTATTCACCCCTCCACTTT. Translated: CASSPGSRGGYSPLHF.

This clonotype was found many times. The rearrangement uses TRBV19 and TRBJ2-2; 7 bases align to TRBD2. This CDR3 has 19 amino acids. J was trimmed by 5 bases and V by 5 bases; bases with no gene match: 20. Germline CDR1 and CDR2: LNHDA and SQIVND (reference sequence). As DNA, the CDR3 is TGTGCCAGTAGTTCGGGACGGGTCACTTGGACTAGAGGTACCGGGGAGCTGTTTTTT. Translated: CASSSGRVTWTRGTGELFF.